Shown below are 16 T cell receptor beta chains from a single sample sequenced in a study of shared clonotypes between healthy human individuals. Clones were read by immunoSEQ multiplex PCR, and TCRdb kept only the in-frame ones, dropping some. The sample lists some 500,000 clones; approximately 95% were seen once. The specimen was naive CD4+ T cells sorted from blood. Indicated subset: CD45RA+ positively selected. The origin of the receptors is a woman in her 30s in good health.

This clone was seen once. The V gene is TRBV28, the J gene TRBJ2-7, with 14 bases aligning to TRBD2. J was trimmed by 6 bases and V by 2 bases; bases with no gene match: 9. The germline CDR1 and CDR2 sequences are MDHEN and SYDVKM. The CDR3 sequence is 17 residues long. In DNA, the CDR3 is TGTGCCAGCAGTTTACTTCGACTAGCGGGAGGGCCGGGCGAGCAGTACTTC. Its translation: CASSLLRLAGGPGEQYF. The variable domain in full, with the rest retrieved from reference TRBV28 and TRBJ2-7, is DVKVTQSSRYLVKRTGEKVFLECVQDMDHENMFWYRQDPGLGLRLIYFSYDVKMKEKGDIPEGYSVSREKKERFSLILESASTNQTSMYLCASSLLRLAGGPGEQYFGPGTRLTVT.

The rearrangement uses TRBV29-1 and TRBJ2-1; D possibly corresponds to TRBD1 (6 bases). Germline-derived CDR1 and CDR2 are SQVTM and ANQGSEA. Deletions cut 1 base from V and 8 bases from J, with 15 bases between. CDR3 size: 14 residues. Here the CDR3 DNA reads TGCAGCGTTGAAGGGGGGCCCTATGGAGATGAGCAGTTCTTC. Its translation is CSVEGGPYGDEQFF.

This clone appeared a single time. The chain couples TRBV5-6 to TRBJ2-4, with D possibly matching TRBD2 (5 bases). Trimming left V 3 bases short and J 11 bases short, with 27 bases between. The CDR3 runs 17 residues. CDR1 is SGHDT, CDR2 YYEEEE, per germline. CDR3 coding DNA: TGTGCCAGCAGCTCGACCCCTACCGGGATCGGGGTTAACCTTCAGTACTTC. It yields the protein CASSSTPTGIGVNLQYF.

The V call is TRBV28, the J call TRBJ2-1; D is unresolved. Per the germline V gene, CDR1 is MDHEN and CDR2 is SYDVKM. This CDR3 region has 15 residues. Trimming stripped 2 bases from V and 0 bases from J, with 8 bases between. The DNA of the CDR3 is TGTGCCAGCAGTTTACGTTTCGGCTCCTACAATGAGCAGTTCTTC. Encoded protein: CASSLRFGSYNEQFF.

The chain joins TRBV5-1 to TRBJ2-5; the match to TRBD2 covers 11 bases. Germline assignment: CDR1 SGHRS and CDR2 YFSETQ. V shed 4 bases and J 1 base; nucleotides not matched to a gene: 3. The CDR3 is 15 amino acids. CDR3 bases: TGCGCCAGCAGCATCGGGACTAGCGGCCAAGAGACCCAGTACTTC. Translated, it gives CASSIGTSGQETQYF.

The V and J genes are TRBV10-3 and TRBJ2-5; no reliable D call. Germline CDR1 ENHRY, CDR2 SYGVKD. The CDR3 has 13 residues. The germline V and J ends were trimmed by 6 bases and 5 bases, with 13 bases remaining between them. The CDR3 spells CAISLGSGETQYF. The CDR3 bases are TGTGCCATCAGCCTGGGTTCTGGGGAGACCCAGTACTTC.

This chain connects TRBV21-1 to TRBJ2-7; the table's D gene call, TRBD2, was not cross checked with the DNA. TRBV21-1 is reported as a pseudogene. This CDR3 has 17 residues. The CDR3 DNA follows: TGTGCCAGCAGCTCCATCCCGGGGGGGGGTAGCTCCTACGAGCAGTACTTC. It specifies CASSSIPGGGSSYEQYF.

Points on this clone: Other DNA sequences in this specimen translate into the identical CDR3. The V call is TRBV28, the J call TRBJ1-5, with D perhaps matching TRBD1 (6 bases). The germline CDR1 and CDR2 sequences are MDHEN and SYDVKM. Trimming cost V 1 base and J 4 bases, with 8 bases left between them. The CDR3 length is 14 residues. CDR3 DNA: TGTGCCAGCAGTTTATCGCAGGGGAATCAGCCCCAGCATTTT. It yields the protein CASSLSQGNQPQHF.

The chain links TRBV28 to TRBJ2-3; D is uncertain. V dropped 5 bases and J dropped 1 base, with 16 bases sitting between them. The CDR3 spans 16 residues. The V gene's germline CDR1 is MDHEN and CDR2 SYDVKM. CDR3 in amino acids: CASSPGGLRRTDTQYF. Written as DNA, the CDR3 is TGTGCCAGCAGTCCCGGCGGTTTGCGGCGCACAGATACGCAGTATTTT. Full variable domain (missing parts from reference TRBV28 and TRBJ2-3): DVKVTQSSRYLVKRTGEKVFLECVQDMDHENMFWYRQDPGLGLRLIYFSYDVKMKEKGDIPEGYSVSREKKERFSLILESASTNQTSMYLCASSPGGLRRTDTQYFGPGTRLTVL.

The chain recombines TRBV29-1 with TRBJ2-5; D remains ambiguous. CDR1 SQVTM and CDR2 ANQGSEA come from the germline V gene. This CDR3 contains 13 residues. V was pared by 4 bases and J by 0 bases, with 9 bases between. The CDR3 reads CSVVGRYQETQYF. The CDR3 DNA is TGCAGCGTTGTAGGCAGGTACCAAGAGACCCAGTACTTC.

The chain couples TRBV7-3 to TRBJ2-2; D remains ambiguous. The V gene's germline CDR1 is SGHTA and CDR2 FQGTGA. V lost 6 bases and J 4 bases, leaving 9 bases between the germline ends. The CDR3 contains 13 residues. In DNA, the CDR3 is TGTGCCAGCAGGAACATGGGCACCGGGGAGCTGTTTTTT. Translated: CASRNMGTGELFF. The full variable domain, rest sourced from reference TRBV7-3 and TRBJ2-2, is GAGVSQTPSNKVTEKGKYVELRCDPISGHTALYWYRQSLGQGPEFLIYFQGTGAADDSGLPNDRFFAVRPEGSVSTLKIQRTERGDSAVYLCASRNMGTGELFFGEGSRLTVL.

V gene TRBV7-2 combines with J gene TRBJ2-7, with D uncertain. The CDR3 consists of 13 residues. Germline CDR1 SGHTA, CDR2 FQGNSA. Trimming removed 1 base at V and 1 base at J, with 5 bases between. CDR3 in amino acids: CASSLDRSYEQYF. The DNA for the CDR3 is TGTGCCAGCAGCTTAGACAGATCCTACGAGCAGTACTTC.

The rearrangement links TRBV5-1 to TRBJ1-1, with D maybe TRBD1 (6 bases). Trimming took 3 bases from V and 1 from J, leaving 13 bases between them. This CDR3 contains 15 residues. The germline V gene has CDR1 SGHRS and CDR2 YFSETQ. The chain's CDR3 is CASSSAGHSNTEAFF. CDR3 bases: TGCGCCAGCAGCTCCGCGGGACACTCGAACACTGAAGCTTTCTTT. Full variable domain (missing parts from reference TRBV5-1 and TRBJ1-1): KAGVTQTPRYLIKTRGQQVTLSCSPISGHRSVSWYQQTPGQGLQFLFEYFSETQRNKGNFPGRFSGRQFSNSRSEMNVSTLELGDSALYLCASSSAGHSNTEAFFGQGTRLTVV.

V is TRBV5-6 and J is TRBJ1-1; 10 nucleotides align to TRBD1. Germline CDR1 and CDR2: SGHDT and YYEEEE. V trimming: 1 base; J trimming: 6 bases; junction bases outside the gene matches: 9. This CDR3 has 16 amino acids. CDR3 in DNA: TGTGCCAGCAGCTTGCGTCAAGGACAGGGGGTCGCTGAAGCTTTCTTT. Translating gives CASSLRQGQGVAEAFF.

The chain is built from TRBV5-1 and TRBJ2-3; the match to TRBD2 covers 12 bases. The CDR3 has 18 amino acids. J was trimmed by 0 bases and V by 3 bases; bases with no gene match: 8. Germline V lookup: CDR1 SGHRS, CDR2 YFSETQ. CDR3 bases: TGCGCCAGCAGCTCACTAGCGGGAGGAGATTCTAGCACAGATACGCAGTATTTT. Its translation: CASSSLAGGDSSTDTQYF.

The CDR3 nucleotides are TGTGCCAGCAGCTTATTCTTTGCGGGAGATGAGCAGTTCTTC. It codes for CASSLFFAGDEQFF. The gene calls are TRBV11-2 and TRBJ2-1; the match to TRBD2 covers 7 bases. The CDR3 is 14 residues long. Germline V gene sequence: CDR1 SGHAT, CDR2 FQNNGV. V lost 2 bases to trimming and J lost 8 bases; unmatched junction nucleotides: 6.